This TCR beta chain was profiled in a study of CD8+CD57+ T cells in acquired aplastic anemia. Whole-study results and caveats: Roughly 31 CD8+ CDR3 sequences were shared between patients and controls.

Profiling that covered TCR beta VDJ and CDR3 relied on genomic DNA as its template. MiXCR, applied by TCRdb to the reads, yields one record per CDR3 protein. There are about 220,000 distinct CDR3 sequences in the sample; approximately 35% occur only once, and around 1.1% lies in the top ten. A remark on this clonotype: The antigen is unknown.

Sequencing was performed on sorted CD4+, CD8+, or CD8+CD57+ T cells (not recorded which) from PBMCs. This receptor was obtained from a human donor in good health, serving as a control.

The DNA for the CDR3 is TGTGCCAGCAGTCCGAACTTACCCTACGAGCAGTACTTC. This gives the protein CASSPNLPYEQYF. The gene calls are TRBV2 and TRBJ2-7; D gene ambiguous. V was clipped by 5 bases and J by 2 bases, with 10 bases between them. Germline V gives CDR1 SNHLY, CDR2 FYNNEI. This CDR3 contains 13 residues.